The 8 T cell receptor beta chains in this list originate from one sample, sequenced in a study of T cells in Graves' hyperthyroidism and ophthalmopathy. Template material for amplifying TCR beta CDR3 regions consisted of RNA transcripts. In the first-round RT-PCR of the TCR CDR3, the HTBI primer set was used. TCRdb fed the multiplex PCR reads into MiXCR, producing one record per CDR3 protein. The sample lists a few hundred thousand distinct CDR3 sequences; approximately 14% were seen once. Specimen: blood. The receptors stem from a woman aged 30 to 39 with Graves' hyperthyroidism.

This clonotype was detected many times. CDR3 nucleotide sequence: TGTGCCAGCGTCAGGGGATTAGGGACCGGGGAGCTGTTTTTT. It encodes CASVRGLGTGELFF. V gene TRBV6-2 or TRBV6-3 combines with J gene TRBJ2-2; D may be TRBD1 (6 bases). The V and J ends lost 8 bases and 5 bases respectively, with 15 bases between them. This CDR3 has 14 residues. Germline V lookup: CDR1 MNHEY, CDR2 SVGEGT.

Regarding this clonotype: It may be a read error: a sequence one base away is much more abundant. This sequence joins TRBV11-2 and TRBJ2-1; no firm D call. CDR1 is SGHAT and CDR2 is FQNNGV in the germline V gene. The CDR3 has 17 amino acids. The DNA for the CDR3 is TGTGCCAGCATTGCCCGAGAAATTAAGGGATCCTGCAATGAGCAGTTCTTC. Amino acid sequence: CASIAREIKGSCNEQFF.

This clonotype showed up just a few times. The J gene is TRBJ1-3, the V gene TRBV3-1, with D uncertain. The CDR3 covers 11 residues. V was clipped by 10 bases and J by 8 bases, with 12 bases between them. Germline V gene lookup returns CDR1 LGHDT and CDR2 YNNKEL (reference sequence). Here the CDR3 DNA reads TGTGCCACCCGGGTGGGAGACACCATATATTTT. Amino acid sequence: CATRVGDTIYF.

The gene calls are TRBV20-1 and TRBJ1-4; maybe TRBD1 (6 bases). The CDR3 is 13 residues long. CDR1 DFQATT and CDR2 SNEGSKA come from the germline V gene (reference sequence). CDR3 amino acids: CSVGGSNNEKLFF. The CDR3 DNA is TGCAGCGTTGGGGGCAGCAATAATGAAAAACTGTTTTTT.

The CDR3 nucleotides are TGTGCCAGCAGTAAGGGACAGGGCCAGTTCTTC. Translation gives CASSKGQGQFF. V usage is TRBV6-1 and J usage is TRBJ2-1; TRBD1 matches 9 bases. The CDR3 has 11 residues. Per the germline V gene, CDR1 is MNHNS and CDR2 is SASEGT. V trimming: 5 bases; J trimming: 13 bases; junction bases outside the gene matches: 3.

This clonotype was detected ten times or more. The chain links TRBV20-1 to TRBJ2-7; D assignment may be TRBD1 or TRBD2 (6 bases each). The CDR3 has 15 residues. Germline V gene sequence: CDR1 DFQATT, CDR2 SNEGSKA (reference sequence). With 0 bases removed from V and 5 bases from J, the gap between germline ends came to 17 bases. CDR3 amino acids: CSAREPRGLINEQYF. Here the CDR3 DNA reads TGCAGTGCTAGAGAACCCCGGGGGCTAATAAACGAGCAGTACTTC.

A few counts support this clonotype. This chain uses TRBV19 with TRBJ2-1; no definite D call. V lost 7 bases and J 9 bases, leaving 16 bases between the germline ends. The CDR3 runs 13 residues. CDR1 and CDR2 from the germline V gene are LNHDA and SQIVND (reference sequence). For the CDR3, the DNA is TGTGCCAGTATGGGTGAGGTTAGGGCTGAGCAGTTCTTC. This encodes CASMGEVRAEQFF.

CDR3 sequence reads: CASSLAARKKLFF. The CDR3 nucleotides read TGTGCCAGCAGCCTGGCCGCCCGAAAAAAACTGTTTTTT. The gene calls are TRBV7-9 and TRBJ1-4; D uncertain. Germline V lookup: CDR1 SEHNR, CDR2 FQNEAQ (reference sequence). Trimming shortened V by 5 bases and J by 9 bases, and 13 bases separated the two germline ends. This CDR3 is built from 13 residues.